Shown below are 30 T cell receptor beta chains from a single sample sequenced in a study of T cell clonality in common variable immunodeficiency. Libraries were prepared by immunoSEQ multiplex PCR; TCRdb keeps only in-frame clonotypes and omits some of them. The sample was found to contain more than 35,000 clones, and every one recurs. General study findings and limits: Fewer deletions and N-nucleotide insertions were reportedly seen in common variable immunodeficiency TCR beta sequences.

What these receptors recognize is not known. Sequenced: peripheral blood mononuclear cells. All receptors come from a human donor with common variable immunodeficiency.

This clone was observed at least ten times. Read sequence stops 3 residues before the CDR3 end, and the germline J gene provides the missing end. J is TRBJ2-7 and V is TRBV29-1, with D perhaps TRBD2 (6 bases). The CDR3 is 16 residues long. The V end was cut by 0 bases, the J end by 2 bases, with 17 bases between. Germline V CDR1 and CDR2: SQVTM, ANQGSEA. The DNA read from the CDR3 is TGCAGCGTTGAAGATACTTTGGGGGGAACCCCCTACGAG. Translation: CSVEDTLGGTPYE. The full CDR3 protein reads CSVEDTLGGTPYEQYF.

This clone was detected only a few times. The read ends 3 residues before the CDR3 terminus; that terminus is restored from the germline J gene. The gene calls are TRBV2 and TRBJ2-3; 8 bases align to TRBD1. Germline CDR1 reads SNHLY; CDR2 reads FYNNEI. The CDR3 is 17 amino acids. Germline trimming cut 7 bases from V and 1 base from J; bases unmatched to any gene: 13. The sequenced part of the CDR3 DNA is TGTGCCAGCATGAGGGACAGGTACCCCAGGCGCACAGATACG. Its translation is CASMRDRYPRRTDT. In full, the CDR3 reads CASMRDRYPRRTDTQYF.

This clone was seen repeatedly, ten times or more. From the germline J gene comes the end of the CDR3, since the read stops 3 residues before it. V and J are TRBV7-9 and TRBJ1-1; D gene unclear. This CDR3 region has 14 residues. Germline values: CDR1 SEHNR, CDR2 FQNEAQ (reference sequence). Trimming removed 2 bases from V and 1 base from J, with 8 bases in between. This chain's CDR3 is CASSLTAENTEAFF. The CDR3 DNA, read in part, is TGTGCCAGCAGCTTAACCGCAGAGAACACTGAA.

This clone was picked up a small number of times. Read data end 3 residues before the CDR3 end; the end is taken from the germline J gene. The rearrangement joins TRBV18 to TRBJ1-4; 7 positions match TRBD1. V trimming: 4 bases; J trimming: 8 bases; junction bases outside the gene matches: 7. This CDR3 is built from 14 residues. Looked up from germline, CDR1 is KGHSH and CDR2 is LQKENI. CDR3 DNA (partial): TGTGCCAGCTCACAGGGGGCGTTAGGAGAAAAA. This codes for CASSQGALGEK. The whole CDR3 protein reads CASSQGALGEKLFF. Full variable domain (outside the CDR3, taken from reference TRBV18 and TRBJ1-4): NAGVMQNPRHLVRRRGQEARLRCSPMKGHSHVYWYRQLPEEGLKFMVYLQKENIIDESGMPKERFSAEFPKEGPSILRIQQVVRGDSAAYFCASSQGALGEKLFFGSGTQLSVL.

About this clone itself: The read falls 3 residues short of the CDR3 end, and the missing part is taken from the germline J gene. The rearrangement uses TRBV19 and TRBJ2-7; 7 bases line up with TRBD1. Germline V gene sequence: CDR1 LNHDA, CDR2 SQIVND (reference sequence). This CDR3 spans 12 amino acids. The V and J ends lost 7 bases and 2 bases, in that order; junction bases with no gene match: 2. This chain's CDR3 is CASTGQTYEQYF. CDR3 bases read: TGTGCCAGTACGGGACAGACCTACGAG.

This clone was recorded at least ten times. The read falls 3 residues short of the CDR3 end, and the missing part is taken from the germline J gene. This rearrangement joins TRBV5-5 to TRBJ1-5, with D perhaps matching TRBD1 (5 bases). Germline V gene data show CDR1 as SGHKS and CDR2 as YYEKEE (reference sequence). Trimming took 5 bases from V and 5 from J, leaving 11 bases between them. CDR3 length: 13 amino acids. This CDR3 reads CASSLGGDQPQHF. CDR3 DNA (partial): TGTGCCAGCAGTCTTGGGGGGGATCAGCCC. Combining the CDR3 with reference TRBV5-5 and TRBJ1-5 gives the whole variable domain DAGVTQSPTHLIKTRGQQVTLRCSPISGHKSVSWYQQVLGQGPQFIFQYYEKEERGRGNFPDRFSARQFPNYSSELNVNALLLGDSALYLCASSLGGDQPQHFGDGTRLSIL.

This clone was recorded at least ten times. From the germline J gene comes the end of the CDR3, since the read stops 3 residues before it. V gene TRBV20-1 combines with J gene TRBJ2-5; TRBD2 matches 15 bases. With 6 bases clipped from V and 5 bases from J, the junction kept 10 bases outside the gene matches. The CDR3 is 16 residues long. Germline V lookup: CDR1 DFQATT, CDR2 SNEGSKA (reference sequence). The CDR3 DNA, read in part, is TGCAGTGCGGGGACTAGCGGGGGGTTTGGGAGGGAGACC. Its protein is CSAGTSGGFGRET. The CDR3 in full is CSAGTSGGFGRETQYF.

This clone was recorded many times. From the germline J gene comes the end of the CDR3, since the read stops 3 residues before it. The V gene is TRBV19, the J gene TRBJ2-3, with 8 bases fitting TRBD2. With 7 bases clipped from V and 1 base from J, the junction kept 10 bases outside the gene matches. The V gene's germline CDR1 is LNHDA and CDR2 SQIVND (reference sequence). The CDR3 sequence is 16 residues long. CDR3 DNA (partial): TGTGCCAGTACCCGGGGGGGGTCGGGAGGCACAGATACG. Its translation is CASTRGGSGGTDT. The full CDR3 protein reads CASTRGGSGGTDTQYF.

As for this clone: The DNA ends 3 residues before the CDR3 does, and the rest of the CDR3 is filled in from the germline J gene. V is TRBV18 and J is TRBJ2-1; 8 nucleotides agree with TRBD2. V gave up 2 bases and J gave up 4 bases; unmatched junction bases: 19. The germline gives CDR1 KGHSH, CDR2 LQKENI. This CDR3 spans 20 amino acids. Incomplete CDR3 DNA: TGTGCCAGCTCACCATCCCTTGTTTTAGCGGGAAGTACGCATTACAATGAG. Protein product: CASSPSLVLAGSTHYNE. The full CDR3 sequence reads CASSPSLVLAGSTHYNEQFF.

This clone was counted ten times or more. The read ends 3 residues before the CDR3 terminus; that terminus is restored from the germline J gene. The rearrangement uses TRBV18 and TRBJ2-1, with D unresolved. Germline V gives CDR1 KGHSH, CDR2 LQKENI. Trimming removed 0 bases from V and 2 bases from J, with 8 bases in between. The length of the CDR3 is 15 residues. CDR3 residues: CASSPPTTTYNEQFF. Incomplete CDR3 DNA: TGTGCCAGCTCACCACCCACTACCACCTACAATGAG.

This clone has a handful of counts. With the read ending 3 residues before the CDR3 end, the germline J gene is used to fill in that end. V is TRBV5-6 and J is TRBJ2-5; 7 bases line up with TRBD2. This CDR3 region has 13 residues. Germline CDR1 reads SGHDT; CDR2 reads YYEEEE. J lost 4 bases, V lost 4 bases, and 4 bases had no gene match. Here the CDR3 reads CASSHWGGETQYF. The sequenced CDR3 bases are TGTGCCAGCAGCCACTGGGGGGGAGAGACC.

This clone was found a few times. The CDR3 goes on 3 residues after the read ends, and that part is filled in from the germline J gene. This chain connects TRBV5-1 to TRBJ2-3; TRBD2 matches at 9 bases. Germline CDR1 reads SGHRS; CDR2 reads YFSETQ. Trimming at V came to 0 bases and at J to 4 bases, leaving 12 bases not matched to a gene. This CDR3 is built from 18 residues. CDR3 protein: CASSLVGNAGGPADTQYF. CDR3 DNA (partial): TGCGCCAGCAGCTTGGTGGGTAATGCGGGAGGGCCCGCAGATACG.

This clone was recorded many times. The CDR3 spells CASSPDWYEQYF. CDR3 bases read: TGTGCCAGCAGCCCGGACTGGTACGAG. The chain recombines TRBV7-2 with TRBJ2-7; a possible D gene is TRBD2 (5 bases). The read terminates 3 residues before the CDR3 end, so the remaining end is supplied by the germline J gene. V shed 5 bases and J shed 4 bases, with 9 bases lying between them. Germline V gene lookup returns CDR1 SGHTA and CDR2 FQGNSA. This CDR3 spans 12 amino acids.

This clone was picked up a small number of times. The read ends 3 residues before the CDR3 terminus; that terminus is restored from the germline J gene. The chain couples TRBV30 to TRBJ1-1; perhaps TRBD1 as D (5 bases). The CDR3 contains 15 residues. CDR1 is GTSNPN and CDR2 is SVGIG in the germline V gene (reference sequence). Here the CDR3 reads CAWSPTPPPGVRAFF. The covered CDR3 bases are TGTGCCTGGAGTCCTACTCCCCCCCCGGGGGTTAGG. The whole variable domain, filled in from reference TRBV30 and TRBJ1-1, reads SQTIHQWPATLVQPVGSPLSLECTVEGTSNPNLYWYRQAAGRGLQLLFYSVGIGQISSEVPQNLSASRPQDRQFILSSKKLLLSDSGFYLCAWSPTPPPGVRAFFGQGTRLTVV.

This clone was seen many times. The sequence runs out 3 residues before the end of the CDR3; the remainder is reconstructed from the germline J gene. The V gene is TRBV2, the J gene TRBJ2-1; the match to TRBD1 covers 7 bases. The CDR3 runs 15 residues. The J segment lost 7 bases and the V segment lost 1 base, leaving 7 bases of the junction unmatched. The germline V gene has CDR1 SNHLY and CDR2 FYNNEI. The sequenced part of the CDR3 DNA is TGTGCCAGCAGTGAAGGGACAGGTTTCTTGAATGAG. This encodes CASSEGTGFLNE. The whole CDR3 is CASSEGTGFLNEQFF.

There are a few counts of this clone. The read halts 3 residues ahead of the CDR3 end, with the missing end drawn from the germline J gene. The rearrangement uses TRBV19 and TRBJ2-5; 7 bases map to TRBD1. CDR3 size: 12 residues. Losses at the gene ends were 8 bases for V and 5 bases for J; bases not matched to a gene: 5. Germline loops: CDR1 LNHDA, CDR2 SQIVND (reference sequence). The CDR3 bases that were read are TGTGCCAGTCGCCAGGGGGAGGAGACC. As protein: CASRQGEET. The CDR3, in full, reads CASRQGEETQYF.

As concerns this clone: The read falls 3 residues short of the CDR3 end, and the missing part is taken from the germline J gene. This rearrangement joins TRBV7-9 to TRBJ1-4, with TRBD1 matching over 7 bases. CDR3 length equals 14 residues. Germline V gives CDR1 SEHNR, CDR2 FQNEAQ (reference sequence). The trim removed 5 bases at V and 8 bases at J, leaving 8 bases unmatched. The part of the CDR3 DNA that was read is TGTGCCAGCAGCGTATATGGACAGGCCGAAAAA. Translated: CASSVYGQAEK. The whole CDR3 sequence is CASSVYGQAEKLFF.

This clone was counted only a few times. The DNA ends 3 residues before the CDR3 does, and the rest of the CDR3 is filled in from the germline J gene. The chain has TRBV30 and TRBJ1-2; 9 nucleotides match TRBD1. Germline CDR1 GTSNPN, CDR2 SVGIG (reference sequence). Unmatched junction bases numbered 3, after V lost 2 bases and J lost 2 bases. The CDR3 runs 14 residues. The sequenced part of the CDR3 DNA is TGTGCCTGGAGTATGGACAGGGGAAACTATGGC. This translates into CAWSMDRGNYG. The full CDR3 sequence reads CAWSMDRGNYGYTF.

This clone came up a few times. The read gets to within 3 residues of the CDR3 end, and the germline J gene fills in the rest. The V call is TRBV30, the J call TRBJ2-1; 7 bases agree with TRBD1. This CDR3 spans 15 amino acids. The trim removed 4 bases at V and 2 bases at J, leaving 8 bases unmatched. CDR1 GTSNPN and CDR2 SVGIG come from the germline V gene (reference sequence). CDR3 protein: CAWTRGGITYNEQFF. The sequenced CDR3 bases are TGTGCCTGGACCCGAGGGGGCATCACCTACAATGAG.

This clone came up many times. The CDR3 bases that were read are TGTGCCAGCAGTTACTTAGAGGGCACCACTGAA. Amino acid sequence: CASSYLEGTTE. The CDR3 in its entirety is CASSYLEGTTEAFF. J is TRBJ1-1 and V is TRBV6-2 or TRBV6-3; D is unclear. Sequencing ends 3 residues short of the CDR3 end; the germline J gene provides the rest. The CDR3 spans 14 residues. Trimming pared 1 base from V and 4 bases from J, leaving 10 bases between. Per the germline V gene, CDR1 is MNHEY and CDR2 is SVGEGT.

This clone was found many times. From the germline J gene comes the end of the CDR3, since the read stops 3 residues before it. The V call is TRBV5-6, the J call TRBJ1-1; D uncertain. Germline values: CDR1 SGHDT, CDR2 YYEEEE. Trimming stripped 0 bases from V and 5 bases from J, with 14 bases between. The CDR3 has 15 residues. The sequenced part of the CDR3 DNA is TGTGCCAGCAGCTTGGGGGCCTACTGGGTAACTGAA. Its translation is CASSLGAYWVTE. The entire CDR3 protein reads CASSLGAYWVTEAFF.

This clone was counted at least ten times. With the read ending 3 residues before the CDR3 end, the germline J gene is used to fill in that end. The chain is built from TRBV20-1 and TRBJ2-5; perhaps TRBD2 as D (7 bases). Germline lookup yields CDR1 DFQATT and CDR2 SNEGSKA (reference sequence). CDR3 length: 14 amino acids. The chain's CDR3 is CSAQRAGDMLTQYF. The covered CDR3 bases are TGCAGTGCTCAGAGGGCGGGGGACATGTTAACC.

This clone was detected ten times or more. The DNA ends 3 residues before the CDR3 does, and the rest of the CDR3 is filled in from the germline J gene. The J gene is TRBJ1-1, the V gene TRBV19, with 7 bases fitting TRBD1. The CDR3 extends over 14 amino acids. Germline CDR1 reads LNHDA; CDR2 reads SQIVND (reference sequence). Trimming took 6 bases from V and 1 from J; bases not matched to a gene: 5. The CDR3 loop reads CASRHRGENTEAFF. The sequenced part of the CDR3 DNA is TGTGCCAGTAGGCACAGGGGCGAGAACACTGAA. Full variable domain (remainder filled in from reference TRBV19 and TRBJ1-1): DGGITQSPKYLFRKEGQNVTLSCEQNLNHDAMYWYRQDPGQGLRLIYYSQIVNDFQKGDIAEGYSVSREKKESFPLTVTSAQKNPTAFYLCASRHRGENTEAFFGQGTRLTVV.

This clone was counted many times. The missing CDR3 end, 3 residues past where the read stops, is filled in from the germline J gene. The chain links TRBV2 to TRBJ2-7; 7 bases align to TRBD2. In germline, CDR1 is SNHLY, CDR2 FYNNEI. V shed 6 bases and J 2 bases; nucleotides not matched to a gene: 10. The CDR3 extends over 15 amino acids. CDR3 sequence: CASSPRGSGTYEQYF. The CDR3 bases that were read are TGTGCCAGCAGCCCCCGCGGGAGTGGGACCTACGAG.

This clone was found many times. Mismatch with germline at one junction end may stem from a read error. The CDR3 goes on 3 residues after the read ends, and that part is filled in from the germline J gene. V usage is TRBV4-2 and J usage is TRBJ2-3; 8 positions agree with TRBD2. This CDR3 region has 16 residues. Germline V gene sequence: CDR1 LGHNA, CDR2 YNFKEQ. The covered CDR3 bases are TGCGCCAGCAGCCAAGACTCGGCGGGGGGTGGAGATACG. It yields the protein CASSQDSAGGGDT. The full CDR3 sequence reads CASSQDSAGGGDTQYF.

This clone was seen many times. The CDR3 reads CASRGGNHEQFF. The covered CDR3 bases are TGTGCCAGCAGGGGGGGGAACCATGAG. V gene TRBV6-2 or TRBV6-3 combines with J gene TRBJ2-1; 7 bases fit TRBD2. The missing CDR3 end, 3 residues past where the read stops, is filled in from the germline J gene. Per germline, CDR1 MNHEY and CDR2 SVGEGT. V trimming: 6 bases; J trimming: 8 bases; junction bases outside the gene matches: 4. This CDR3 has 12 residues.

The sample holds a few counts of this clone. The CDR3 end falls 3 residues outside the read, so it is completed with the germline J gene. The chain combines TRBV7-9 with TRBJ1-2, with D possibly matching TRBD1 (5 bases). The CDR3 covers 15 residues. V lost 0 bases, J lost 5 bases, and 13 bases lay in between. Germline CDR1 SEHNR, CDR2 FQNEAQ (reference sequence). CDR3 loop: CASSLARGGEYGYTF. The sequenced part of the CDR3 DNA is TGTGCCAGCAGCTTAGCGAGGGGAGGGGAATATGGC. The full variable domain, its missing parts supplied by reference TRBV7-9 and TRBJ1-2, is DTGVSQNPRHKITKRGQNVTFRCDPISEHNRLYWYRQTLGQGPEFLTYFQNEAQLEKSRLLSDRFSAERPKGSFSTLEIQRTEQGDSAMYLCASSLARGGEYGYTFGSGTRLTVV.

With regard to this clone: The CDR3 extends 3 residues past the end of the read, so its final part is completed from the germline J gene. The chain joins TRBV10-2 to TRBJ2-7; the D gene is possibly TRBD1 (5 bases). The ends were cut back, 1 base at V and 2 bases at J, with 9 bases in the middle. The CDR3 is 14 residues long. Germline CDR1 reads WSHSY; CDR2 reads SAAADI. CDR3 sequence: CASSEYQGPYEQYF. CDR3 bases read: TGCGCCAGCAGTGAGTACCAGGGCCCCTACGAG.

Regarding this clone: The read ends 3 residues before the CDR3 terminus; that terminus is restored from the germline J gene. The chain employs TRBV7-6 and TRBJ2-3; tentatively, D is TRBD2 (6 bases). Germline CDR1 is SGHVS and CDR2 is FNYEAQ. V was pared by 5 bases and J by 5 bases, with 11 bases between. This CDR3 comprises 13 residues. CDR3 region: CASSHLAVDTQYF. The CDR3 bases that were read are TGTGCCAGCAGCCATTTAGCGGTAGATACG.

This clone was detected a few times. One end of the junction varies from germline; a read error may be responsible. The read is 3 residues too short to cover the CDR3 end, so that end is filled in from the germline J gene. This chain joins TRBV7-7 and TRBJ2-1; the match to TRBD1 covers 9 bases. CDR1 SSHAT and CDR2 FNYEAQ come from the germline V gene (reference sequence). The CDR3 runs 15 residues. The sequenced CDR3 bases are TGTGCTAGCAGCCCAACGGGACAGGGATACAATGAG. Protein sequence: CASSPTGQGYNE. The full-length CDR3 reads as CASSPTGQGYNEQFF.